This TCR beta chain was captured in a study of cytomegalovirus exposure and HLA in healthy donors. About the study: The Caucasian-associated ancestry cluster contained 81% of the approximately 420 genotyped donors.

Healthy individuals who donated bone marrow served as the donors. Whole-study findings and limits: Certain indistinguishable V segments, among them TRBV6-2 and TRBV6-3, were excluded. According to the study, some 160 TCR beta chains were cytomegalovirus-associated.

Trimming shortened V by 5 bases and J by 6 bases, and 16 bases separated the two germline ends. CDR3 length: 15 residues. CDR1 is SGHTA, CDR2 FQGTGA, per germline. This clone was seen once. Its target is not known. The PCR used 60 Vbeta and 13 Jbeta primers. The table came from immunoSEQ multiplex PCR; TCRdb's copy has only in-frame clones and leaves some out. This table has about 170,000 clones, roughly 72% appearing once. This clonotype was obtained from a man between 35 and 55 years old in good health and CMV-seropositive. V usage is TRBV7-3 and J usage is TRBJ2-2; the D is unclear. The sequencing sample was made of PBMCs. The CDR3 is CASSLGGLPPGELFF. CDR3 bases: TGTGCCAGCAGCCTGGGTGGGCTACCCCCCGGGGAGCTGTTTTTT.